This passage covers 25 T cell receptor beta chains from one sample sequenced in a study of blood T cell repertoires in COVID-19. Profiling relied on immunoSEQ multiplex PCR, and the TCRdb table lists in-frame clones only, not all of them. The sample contains fewer than 200,000 clones, around nine tenths of which appear only once. The specimen was peripheral blood. Receptors were obtained from a woman aged 65 to 85 with COVID-19, enrolled during active disease.

V and J are TRBV3-1 (or the pseudogene TRBV3-2) and TRBJ2-5; D may be TRBD2 (6 bases). The V and J ends lost 1 base and 4 bases respectively, with 16 bases between them. The CDR3 totals 16 residues. Germline lookup yields CDR1 LGHDT and CDR2 YNNKEL (reference sequence). DNA for the CDR3: TGTGCCAGCAGCCAAGTCTCCGGGACCGGGGGAGAGACCCAGTACTTC. This encodes CASSQVSGTGGETQYF.

This chain links TRBV12-3 or TRBV12-4 with TRBJ2-3, with a weak D call TRBD2 (6 bases). V lost 5 bases, J lost 3 bases, and 9 bases lay in between. The CDR3 is 13 amino acids. CDR3 nucleotides: TGTGCCAGCAGTACTCGGGAGACAGATACGCAGTATTTT. Translating it yields CASSTRETDTQYF.

The chain carries TRBV5-6 and TRBJ2-5, with TRBD1 matching over 8 bases. Germline V gene sequence: CDR1 SGHDT, CDR2 YYEEEE. Trimming at V came to 2 bases and at J to 5 bases, leaving 5 bases not matched to a gene. There are 14 residues in the CDR3. In DNA, the CDR3 is TGTGCCAGCAGCTTCAACAGGGGGACTGAGACCCAGTACTTC. It yields the protein CASSFNRGTETQYF.

This clone was seen a few times. The chain is built from TRBV6-2 or TRBV6-3 and TRBJ1-4; D remains unclear. V lost 0 bases and J 8 bases, leaving 10 bases between the germline ends. The germline V gene encodes CDR1 MNHEY and CDR2 SVGEGT. CDR3 size: 14 residues. The CDR3 DNA reads as TGTGCCAGCAGTTACTCGAGCATTTCCGAAAAACTGTTTTTT. As protein: CASSYSSISEKLFF.

This clone was counted a single time. The chain links TRBV6-6 to TRBJ2-5, with TRBD1 identical over 7 bases. This CDR3 contains 14 residues. V lost 6 bases, J lost 5 bases, and 9 bases stayed unmatched. Looked up from germline, CDR1 is MNHNY and CDR2 is SVGAGI (reference sequence). CDR3 sequence: CASRKTGVVETQYF. CDR3 nucleotides: TGTGCCAGCAGGAAAACAGGGGTGGTTGAGACCCAGTACTTC.

The chain employs TRBV20-1 and TRBJ1-5; a weak D match, TRBD1 (5 bases). This CDR3 spans 16 amino acids. V shed 3 bases and J shed 2 bases, with 17 bases lying between them. Germline CDR1 DFQATT, CDR2 SNEGSKA (reference sequence). The CDR3: CSASLPGMIGNQPQHF. The CDR3 bases are TGCAGTGCTAGTCTGCCAGGGATGATTGGCAATCAGCCCCAGCATTTT.

The rearrangement joins TRBV29-1 to TRBJ1-1; possibly TRBD1 for D (6 bases). The CDR3 runs to 13 residues. Deletions cut 2 bases from V and 5 bases from J, with 12 bases between. Germline lookup yields CDR1 SQVTM and CDR2 ANQGSEA. For the CDR3, the DNA is TGCAGCGTTGAACTCTCCCAGGGGACTGAAGCTTTCTTT. It is translated as CSVELSQGTEAFF.

The chain carries TRBV11-2 and TRBJ1-5; possible D gene TRBD1, 6 bases. V was shortened by 6 bases and J by 3 bases, with 12 bases between the two germline ends. Germline V gene data show CDR1 as SGHAT and CDR2 as FQNNGV. The CDR3 has 14 amino acids. As DNA, the CDR3 is TGTGCCAGCAGTATGGACAGAATCAATCAGCCCCAGCATTTT. Its translation is CASSMDRINQPQHF.

V is TRBV30 and J is TRBJ1-5; D is unclear. V lost 4 bases and J 7 bases, leaving 11 bases between the germline ends. CDR1 GTSNPN and CDR2 SVGIG come from the germline V gene (reference sequence). The CDR3 is made up of 12 amino acids. CDR3 in DNA: TGTGCCTGGACGCAGGAGGGACAGCCCCAGCATTTT. It specifies CAWTQEGQPQHF.

The V call is TRBV6-5, the J call TRBJ2-2; TRBD2 might be the D (5 bases). V was cut by 5 bases and J by 6 bases, with 16 bases left in between. Germline CDR1 MNHEY, CDR2 SVGAGI. This CDR3 has 15 residues. Here the CDR3 reads CASSISGGDPGELFF. The CDR3 DNA is TGTGCCAGCAGTATTTCAGGAGGCGATCCCGGGGAGCTGTTTTTT.

This chain uses TRBV5-8 with TRBJ1-1; 7 positions agree with TRBD1. The CDR3 spans 16 residues. Germline-derived CDR1 and CDR2 are SGHTS and YDEGEE. The V and J ends lost 0 bases and 0 bases, in that order; junction bases with no gene match: 5. CDR3 nucleotides: TGTGCCAGCAGCTTGGTAGGGGGACAGTTGAACACTGAAGCTTTCTTT. It yields the protein CASSLVGGQLNTEAFF. Complete variable domain (other parts from reference TRBV5-8 and TRBJ1-1): EAGVTQSPTHLIKTRGQQATLRCSPISGHTSVYWYQQALGLGLQFLLWYDEGEERNRGNFPPRFSGRQFPNYSSELNVNALELEDSALYLCASSLVGGQLNTEAFFGQGTRLTVV.

The genes are TRBV7-9 and TRBJ1-4; D perhaps matches TRBD1 (6 bases). The V gene's germline CDR1 is SEHNR and CDR2 FQNEAQ (reference sequence). The CDR3 totals 14 residues. V lost 3 bases and J lost 7, with 12 bases in between. For the CDR3, the DNA is TGTGCCAGCAGCTTTGCGCAGGGGATTGAAAAACTGTTTTTT. Protein: CASSFAQGIEKLFF.

This chain joins TRBV5-4 and TRBJ2-5; 12 bases align to TRBD2. The CDR3 has 16 amino acids. In germline, CDR1 is SGHNT, CDR2 YYREEE (reference sequence). Trimming at V came to 3 bases and at J to 4 bases, leaving 7 bases not matched to a gene. The CDR3 spells CASSSQLAGGRETQYF. The CDR3 DNA is TGTGCCAGCAGCTCCCAACTAGCGGGAGGCCGAGAGACCCAGTACTTC. Based on the CDR3 plus reference TRBV5-4 and TRBJ2-5, the full variable domain is ETGVTQSPTHLIKTRGQQVTLRCSSQSGHNTVSWYQQALGQGPQFIFQYYREEENGRGNFPPRFSGLQFPNYSSELNVNALELDDSALYLCASSSQLAGGRETQYFGPGTRLLVL.

This clone appeared a few times. The CDR3 sequence is CAIRLDRDSPLHF. The DNA of the CDR3 is TGTGCCATCCGCCTTGACAGGGATTCACCCCTCCACTTT. This chain uses TRBV6-5 with TRBJ1-6; 7 nucleotides match TRBD1. The length of the CDR3 is 13 residues. Unmatched junction bases numbered 8, after V lost 10 bases and J lost 8 bases. Germline-derived CDR1 and CDR2 are MNHEY and SVGAGI.

This clone is a singleton in its sample. The CDR3 DNA reads TGCAGCTTCGGGAGGGGGGGCACTGAAGCTTTCTTT. Protein: CSFGRGGTEAFF. J is TRBJ1-1 and V is TRBV29-1; tentative D call: TRBD1 (6 bases). CDR1 and CDR2 from the germline V gene are SQVTM and ANQGSEA. CDR3 size: 12 residues. The ends were cut back, 8 bases at V and 4 bases at J, with 14 bases in the middle.

This clone was picked up a small number of times. The chain has TRBV5-8 and TRBJ1-1; possible D gene TRBD1, 5 bases. CDR1 and CDR2 from the germline V gene are SGHTS and YDEGEE. CDR3 length: 15 amino acids. V lost 4 bases and J lost 7, with 20 bases in between. Here the CDR3 DNA reads TGTGCCAGCAGCCCCAAGGGGTATACGGGAGGTGAAGCTTTCTTT. As protein: CASSPKGYTGGEAFF.

This clone was found a few times. Other DNA sequences in this sample translate to the same CDR3. The V gene is TRBV5-1, the J gene TRBJ2-1; D is possibly TRBD2 (6 bases). This CDR3 spans 16 amino acids. V was pared by 4 bases and J by 0 bases, with 14 bases between. Germline CDR1 is SGHRS and CDR2 is YFSETQ. The CDR3 DNA reads as TGCGCCAGCAGCGGGGGAGGCGGCAGCTCCTACAATGAGCAGTTCTTC. It is translated as CASSGGGGSSYNEQFF.

The chain carries TRBV5-4 and TRBJ2-3; D remains unclear. V dropped 4 bases and J dropped 0 bases, with 15 bases sitting between them. This CDR3 is 16 amino acids long. Per germline, CDR1 SGHNT and CDR2 YYREEE (reference sequence). The chain's CDR3 is CASSRDLAASTDTQYF. CDR3 nucleotides: TGTGCCAGCAGCCGCGACTTGGCAGCGAGCACAGATACGCAGTATTTT.

The chain combines TRBV15 with TRBJ2-1; perhaps TRBD2 as D (6 bases). Germline V gene sequence: CDR1 LNHNV, CDR2 YYDKDF (reference sequence). The CDR3 length is 17 residues. Deletions cut 5 bases from V and 3 bases from J, with 20 bases between. CDR3 sequence: CATSRDSLRYVYNEQFF. CDR3 DNA: TGTGCCACCAGCCGGGACTCCCTACGTTACGTCTACAATGAGCAGTTCTTC.

This clone was counted a single time. J is TRBJ1-1 and V is TRBV28, with 8 bases matching TRBD1. The V gene's germline CDR1 is MDHEN and CDR2 SYDVKM. V lost 2 bases to trimming and J lost 1 base; unmatched junction nucleotides: 3. There are 15 residues in the CDR3. The CDR3 region is CASSLQGARNTEAFF. CDR3 DNA: TGTGCCAGCAGTTTACAGGGGGCTAGGAACACTGAAGCTTTCTTT.

V gene TRBV20-1 combines with J gene TRBJ2-7; D not resolved. Germline V CDR1 and CDR2: DFQATT, SNEGSKA (reference sequence). This CDR3 contains 10 residues. Trimming left V 6 bases short and J 3 bases short, with 6 bases between. DNA for the CDR3: TGCAGTGCCGGTTACTACGAGCAGTACTTC. This sequence encodes CSAGYYEQYF.

This chain links TRBV29-1 with TRBJ2-1, with 7 bases that match TRBD2. The CDR3 totals 14 residues. The ends lost 6 bases at V and 1 base at J; junction bases unmatched: 6. The germline V gene has CDR1 SQVTM and CDR2 ANQGSEA. CDR3 in amino acids: CSVQLSGSYNEQFF. DNA of the CDR3: TGCAGCGTGCAGCTTAGCGGGTCCTACAATGAGCAGTTCTTC.

Comments on this clone: The identical CDR3 is also encoded by other nucleotide sequences in the sample. The gene calls are TRBV5-1 and TRBJ2-7; 8 bases are shared with TRBD1. Germline loops: CDR1 SGHRS, CDR2 YFSETQ. The CDR3 is 14 amino acids. V shed 1 base, J shed 2 bases, and the junction held 2 bases outside the gene matches. For the CDR3, the DNA is TGCGCCAGCAGCTTGCGGACAGGGCCCTACGAGCAGTACTTC. This translates into CASSLRTGPYEQYF.

The chain has TRBV5-1 and TRBJ2-5, with TRBD1 matching over 9 bases. The germline gives CDR1 SGHRS, CDR2 YFSETQ. V gave up 1 base and J gave up 5 bases; unmatched junction bases: 6. CDR3 length: 15 residues. CDR3 sequence: CASSLRTGVGETQYF. In nucleotides, the CDR3 is TGCGCCAGCAGCTTGAGGACAGGGGTCGGTGAGACCCAGTACTTC.

J is TRBJ2-3 and V is TRBV7-3, with 10 bases matching TRBD2. V was pared by 5 bases and J by 1 base, with 6 bases of the junction left unmatched. The CDR3 runs 16 residues. The germline gives CDR1 SGHTA, CDR2 FQGTGA. CDR3 DNA sequence: TGTGCCAGCAGCCCAACCGGGACTAGCGGCACAGATACGCAGTATTTT. This translates into CASSPTGTSGTDTQYF.